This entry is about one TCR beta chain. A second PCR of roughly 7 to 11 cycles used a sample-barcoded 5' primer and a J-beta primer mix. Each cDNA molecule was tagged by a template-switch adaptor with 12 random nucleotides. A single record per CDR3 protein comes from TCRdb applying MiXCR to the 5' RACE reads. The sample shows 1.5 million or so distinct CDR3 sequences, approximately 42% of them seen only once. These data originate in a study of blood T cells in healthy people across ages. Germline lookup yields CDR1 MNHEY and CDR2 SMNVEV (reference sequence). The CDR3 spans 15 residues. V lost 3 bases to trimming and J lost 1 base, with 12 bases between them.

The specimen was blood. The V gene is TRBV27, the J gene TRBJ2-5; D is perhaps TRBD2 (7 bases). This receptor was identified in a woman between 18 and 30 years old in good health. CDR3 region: CASSLDGGLQETQYF. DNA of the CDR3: TGTGCCAGCAGTTTGGACGGGGGGCTCCAAGAGACCCAGTACTTC.